This TCR beta chain was sequenced during a study of blood T cell repertoires in COVID-19. The wider study: Researchers got acute and convalescent COVID-19 samples from the United States, Italy and Spain. Nucleic acid was either cDNA or gDNA, and it came from T cells, B-cell-depleted T cells, or PBMCs.

In the source study's methods: Quantification of nucleated cells was approximated via reference gene primer amplification. Assay: immunoSEQ multiplex PCR; the TCRdb copy retains only in-frame clones and omits some. Clonal size and the V and J genes are those of that table, whereas D and trimming came from the DNA. The table includes roughly 250,000 clones, 82% detected once. This receptor was identified in a woman over 75 with active or convalescent COVID-19. The specimen sequenced was peripheral blood.

The CDR3 nucleotides read TGTGCCAGCAGCCTAGGGGGGCAGTACGAGCAGTACTTC. Protein: CASSLGGQYEQYF. V and J are TRBV11-2 and TRBJ2-7, with D possibly called TRBD1 or TRBD2 (6 bases each). Germline V CDR1 and CDR2: SGHAT, FQNNGV. The CDR3 is 13 amino acids. Trimming cost V 5 bases and J 4 bases, with 12 bases left between them.